Included here is one TCR beta chain sequence, with context. The CDR3 has 13 residues. With 5 bases clipped from V and 3 bases from J, the junction kept 4 bases outside the gene matches. Per germline, CDR1 SGHAT and CDR2 FQDESV (reference sequence). The sample belongs to a study of PD-L1 blockade in urothelial cancer. Clones were read by immunoSEQ multiplex PCR, and TCRdb kept only the in-frame ones, dropping some. This sample has approximately 110,000 clones, with around 85% found just once. This rearrangement joins TRBV11-1 to TRBJ2-7; 7 bases align to TRBD1. The TCR comes from a man aged 45 to 65 with urothelial cancer. The sequencing here drew on PBMCs, taken around atezolizumab (anti-PD-L1) treatment. The CDR3 nucleotides are TGTGCCAGCAGCCCCCGACAGGGCTACGAGCAGTACTTC. It yields the protein CASSPRQGYEQYF.